Only a few counts were recorded for the clone carrying this T cell receptor (beta chain). Its target is not known. This entry comes from a study of cytomegalovirus exposure and HLA in healthy donors. Whole-study results and caveats: A later analysis found TCR association rates differed by HLA locus, highest for DRB1 and lowest for HLA-C.

The primer mix had 60 Vbeta and 13 Jbeta primers. Sequencing was performed with immunoSEQ multiplex PCR; in TCRdb, only in-frame clones are kept and a portion is missing. The table records around 160,000 clones, about two thirds of them present only once. Germline CDR1 is SGHAT and CDR2 is FQNNGV. The CDR3 is 15 amino acids. The V end lost 5 bases, the J end lost 0 bases, and 13 bases lay between the germline ends. This chain links TRBV11-2 with TRBJ1-2; weak D call: TRBD1 (5 bases). Sequencing was carried out using PBMCs. This clonotype originated in a woman under 30 in good health and CMV-seropositive. Written as DNA, the CDR3 is TGTGCCAGCAGCGAACACAGGTTTGCTAACTATGGCTACACCTTC. Its translation is CASSEHRFANYGYTF. Supplemented by reference TRBV11-2 and TRBJ1-2, the full variable domain reads EAGVAQSPRYKIIEKRQSVAFWCNPISGHATLYWYQQILGQGPKLLIQFQNNGVVDDSQLPKDRFSAERLKGVDSTLKIQPAKLEDSAVYLCASSEHRFANYGYTFGSGTRLTVV.